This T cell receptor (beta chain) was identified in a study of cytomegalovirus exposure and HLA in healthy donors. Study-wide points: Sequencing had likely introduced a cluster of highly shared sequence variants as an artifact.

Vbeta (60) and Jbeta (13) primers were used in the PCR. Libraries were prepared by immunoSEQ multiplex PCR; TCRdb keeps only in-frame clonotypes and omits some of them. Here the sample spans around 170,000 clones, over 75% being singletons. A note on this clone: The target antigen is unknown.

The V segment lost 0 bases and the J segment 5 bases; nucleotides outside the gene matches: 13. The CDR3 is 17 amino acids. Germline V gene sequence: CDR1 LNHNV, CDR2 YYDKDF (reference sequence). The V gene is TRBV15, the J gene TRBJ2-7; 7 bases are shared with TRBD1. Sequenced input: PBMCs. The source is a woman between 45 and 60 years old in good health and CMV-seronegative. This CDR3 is CATSRDGPYRTGDEQYF. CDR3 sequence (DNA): TGTGCCACCAGCAGAGATGGGCCCTATCGGACAGGTGACGAGCAGTACTTC.